This T cell receptor (beta chain) was observed in a study of post-analysis software for immune sequencing data. On the study more broadly: Relapsing-remitting, secondary progressive and progressive-relapsing courses of multiple sclerosis were included. Study-level results: Normalized Chao1 diversity was significantly lower in multiple sclerosis patients than in controls. The five TRBV segments detected at higher frequency in patients than in controls included TRBV5-6, TRBV5-1 and TRBV20-1. Same-batch samples co-clustered strongly by F measure.

Unique molecular identifiers tagged the TCR beta cDNA libraries. Input amounts of roughly 1 to 10 million T cells were used. These gave about 500,000 cDNA molecules, so each molecule approximated one T cell. Via MiXCR, TCRdb re-called the PCR reads, giving one row per CDR3 protein. The data contain under 650,000 distinct CDR3 sequences, roughly 47% of them singletons. The CDR3 contains 15 residues. The V gene's germline CDR1 is DFQATT and CDR2 SNEGSKA (reference sequence). The germline V and J ends were trimmed by 0 bases and 0 bases, with 9 bases remaining between them. Worth noting for this clonotype: Its specificity is unknown.

The chain couples TRBV20-1 to TRBJ1-5, with D possibly being TRBD1 (5 bases). This clonotype was sampled from a girl between 10 and 17 years old with multiple sclerosis. The specimen sequenced was blood. CDR3 bases: TGCAGTGCTAGAGATCGGGGGTATAGCAATCAGCCCCAGCATTTT. Protein sequence: CSARDRGYSNQPQHF.